The 25 T cell receptor beta chains listed next were all sequenced from one sample in a study of T cells in Graves' hyperthyroidism and ophthalmopathy. Regions amplified from RNA transcripts were the TCR beta CDR3 regions. HTBI primers drove first-round RT-PCR of the TCR CDR3. TCRdb re-derived calls from the multiplex PCR reads in MiXCR, one entry per CDR3 protein. In the table there are under 800,000 distinct CDR3 sequences, 14% of which are singletons. Sequencing was performed on blood. These receptors were collected from a woman aged 18-35 years with Graves' hyperthyroidism.

J is TRBJ2-1 and V is TRBV9, with 11 bases lining up with TRBD2. The germline V gene has CDR1 SGDLS and CDR2 YYNGEE. The CDR3 covers 17 residues. V shed 4 bases and J 8 bases; nucleotides not matched to a gene: 14. DNA for the CDR3: TGTGCCAGCAGCACCGACCCGGCTAGCGGGAGGTCGCATGAGCAGTTCTTC. It specifies CASSTDPASGRSHEQFF.

The rearrangement joins TRBV9 to TRBJ2-2; 9 bases are shared with TRBD2. The CDR3 runs 16 residues. V dropped 0 bases and J dropped 5; count of bases not matched to a gene: 5. The germline gives CDR1 SGDLS, CDR2 YYNGEE. The CDR3 sequence is CASSVVAGGITGELFF. The CDR3 nucleotides are TGTGCCAGCAGCGTAGTTGCGGGAGGGATTACCGGGGAGCTGTTTTTT. The variable domain in full, completed from reference TRBV9 and TRBJ2-2, reads DSGVTQTPKHLITATGQRVTLRCSPRSGDLSVYWYQQSLDQGLQFLIQYYNGEERAKGNILERFSAQQFPDLHSELNLSSLELGDSALYFCASSVVAGGITGELFFGEGSRLTVL.

This clonotype turned up a few times. V gene TRBV9 combines with J gene TRBJ2-7; no definite D call. The CDR3 totals 14 residues. Germline loops: CDR1 SGDLS, CDR2 YYNGEE. Trimming took off 0 bases at V and 4 bases at J, with 11 bases between the two ends. CDR3 amino acids: CASSVAQRSYEQYF. CDR3 DNA: TGTGCCAGCAGCGTAGCTCAACGGTCGTACGAGCAGTACTTC.

The CDR3 DNA reads TGCGCCAGCAGCCATCTACGGGGACCGATGCTGTTTTTT. Translating it yields CASSHLRGPMLFF. The chain joins TRBV4-1 to TRBJ2-2, with D perhaps TRBD1 or TRBD2 (5 bases each). The length of the CDR3 is 13 residues. Germline V gives CDR1 MGHRA, CDR2 YSYEKL. V was clipped by 3 bases and J by 13 bases, with 15 bases between them.

This clonotype has ten or more counts. The rearrangement links TRBV6-1 to TRBJ2-5; no definite D call. Deletions cut 1 base from V and 0 bases from J, with 9 bases between. Germline CDR1 and CDR2: MNHNS and SASEGT. The CDR3 length is 15 residues. In DNA, the CDR3 is TGTGCCAGCAGTGAAGGGAAGCACCACCAAGAGACCCAGTACTTC. Its translation is CASSEGKHHQETQYF.

This clonotype was found many times. The chain carries TRBV13 and TRBJ2-7; 8 positions agree with TRBD1. This CDR3 has 18 residues. Losses at the gene ends were 5 bases for V and 7 bases for J; bases not matched to a gene: 22. The germline gives CDR1 PRHDT, CDR2 FYEKMQ (reference sequence). CDR3 region: CASSRRPKQGQASGEQYF. CDR3 sequence (DNA): TGTGCCAGCAGCCGTCGACCAAAACAGGGACAGGCTTCAGGGGAGCAGTACTTC.

This clonotype has ten or more counts. The chain is built from TRBV11-2 and TRBJ2-7; maybe TRBD2 (6 bases). Germline CDR1 is SGHAT and CDR2 is FQNNGV. CDR3 length: 15 amino acids. Deletions cut 6 bases from V and 2 bases from J, with 17 bases between. The CDR3 nucleotides are TGTGCCAGCAGTAGCCCGCGGGGATCCACCTACGAGCAGTACTTC. It codes for CASSSPRGSTYEQYF.

This clonotype was recorded at least ten times. At one boundary the junction diverges from the germline segment, which might be a read error. The chain links TRBV7-9 to TRBJ2-2; D is perhaps TRBD2 (6 bases). Per germline, CDR1 SEHNR and CDR2 FQNEAQ (reference sequence). This CDR3 comprises 12 residues. For the CDR3, the DNA is TGTGCCAGCAGTTTAGCGGCCGGGGAGCTGTTTTTT. It is translated as CASSLAAGELFF.

The V gene is TRBV12-3 or TRBV12-4, the J gene TRBJ1-2; D possibly corresponds to TRBD1 (6 bases). V lost 7 bases and J lost 5, with 17 bases in between. The length of the CDR3 is 14 residues. The CDR3 DNA follows: TGTGCCAGCACCCCGGGACAACTTATTTATGGCTACACCTTC. Protein: CASTPGQLIYGYTF.

The chain combines TRBV3-1 with TRBJ2-2; 7 positions agree with TRBD1. V was pared by 1 base and J by 4 bases, with 3 bases of the junction left unmatched. Germline CDR1 is LGHDT and CDR2 is YNNKEL (reference sequence). The CDR3 length is 15 residues. The CDR3 sequence is CASSQATGSTGELFF. In nucleotides, the CDR3 is TGTGCCAGCAGCCAAGCGACAGGGAGCACCGGGGAGCTGTTTTTT.

This clonotype showed up just a few times. The CDR3 spells CASSQGQGVVGGYTF. CDR3 nucleotide sequence: TGTGCCAGCAGCCAAGGGCAGGGTGTAGTCGGTGGCTACACCTTC. The V call is TRBV3-1, the J call TRBJ1-2, with D tentatively TRBD1 (5 bases). V was shortened by 1 base and J by 7 bases, with 16 bases between the two germline ends. Germline V gives CDR1 LGHDT, CDR2 YNNKEL (reference sequence). The CDR3 runs to 15 residues.

This clonotype was seen ten or more times. The gene calls are TRBV2 and TRBJ1-6, with D uncertain. From germline, CDR1 is SNHLY and CDR2 FYNNEI. The V gene lost 1 base and the J gene lost 14 bases, with 3 bases spanning the gap. The CDR3 loop spans 10 amino acids. The CDR3 bases are TGTGCCAGCAGTGAAGTATCCCTCCACTTT. Translation: CASSEVSLHF.

This clonotype came up many times. J is TRBJ1-5 and V is TRBV12-3 or TRBV12-4, with D uncertain. Trimming left V 1 base short and J 6 bases short, with 7 bases between. The CDR3 has 13 amino acids. The DNA of the CDR3 is TGTGCCAGCAGTTTAGTCTTCGGTCAGCCCCAGCATTTT. Its protein is CASSLVFGQPQHF.

Turning to this clonotype: The junction differs from germline at one of its ends, possibly a read error. V and J are TRBV5-1 and TRBJ2-5, with TRBD2 matching 7 bases. This CDR3 region has 15 residues. CDR1 and CDR2 (germline): SGHRS, YFSETQ. CDR3 sequence reads: CASSSGTSAQEAQYF. CDR3 bases: TGCGCCAGCAGCTCAGGAACTAGCGCACAAGAGGCCCAGTACTTC.

The chain carries TRBV30 and TRBJ2-1; D unresolved. V was trimmed by 2 bases and J by 5 bases, leaving 7 bases between them. CDR1 is GTSNPN and CDR2 is SVGIG in the germline V gene (reference sequence). CDR3 length equals 12 residues. CDR3 loop: CAWSILHNEQFF. The CDR3, as DNA: TGTGCCTGGAGTATACTTCACAATGAGCAGTTCTTC.

CDR3 sequence (DNA): TGCAGCGTTGAAGATCTCCTAGCGGGAGGGCCGATTGAAAATGAGCAGTTCTTC. Protein product: CSVEDLLAGGPIENEQFF. This sequence joins TRBV29-1 and TRBJ2-1; 12 positions agree with TRBD2. Germline-derived CDR1 and CDR2 are SQVTM and ANQGSEA. Trimming at V came to 0 bases and at J to 7 bases, leaving 13 bases not matched to a gene. This CDR3 comprises 18 residues.

The table lists this clonotype with a few counts. The gene calls are TRBV20-1 and TRBJ2-5; a weak D match, TRBD2 (6 bases). The germline CDR1 and CDR2 sequences are DFQATT and SNEGSKA (reference sequence). V shed 0 bases and J shed 3 bases, with 11 bases lying between them. The CDR3 is made up of 14 amino acids. CDR3 region: CSARDGGPEETQYF. CDR3 bases: TGCAGTGCTAGAGATGGAGGGCCCGAAGAGACCCAGTACTTC.

This clonotype appeared many times. The gene calls are TRBV20-1 and TRBJ2-7; 7 nucleotides match TRBD2. Germline V gene sequence: CDR1 DFQATT, CDR2 SNEGSKA (reference sequence). V lost 6 bases to trimming and J lost 4 bases; unmatched junction nucleotides: 9. This CDR3 is 13 amino acids long. The CDR3, as DNA: TGCAGTGCCCTACCGGGACTACAATACGAGCAGTACTTC. It is translated as CSALPGLQYEQYF.

As concerns this clonotype: This may be a read error, as it is one base from a much larger clone. The chain is built from TRBV30 and TRBJ2-2; TRBD2 aligns across 10 bases. V was clipped by 3 bases and J by 1 base; unmatched bases: 11. The CDR3 extends over 18 amino acids. Per the germline V gene, CDR1 is GTSNPN and CDR2 is SVGIG (reference sequence). CDR3 DNA sequence: TGTGCCTGGAGCTATCCCTGCTGGACTAGCGGGAACACCGGGGAGCTGTTTTTT. Its protein is CAWSYPCWTSGNTGELFF.

The sample holds a few counts of this clonotype. The chain links TRBV2 to TRBJ2-7; D is uncertain. There are 14 residues in the CDR3. Germline V gene lookup returns CDR1 SNHLY and CDR2 FYNNEI. The germline V and J ends were trimmed by 5 bases and 4 bases, with 15 bases remaining between them. The CDR3 coding sequence is TGTGCCAGCAGTTCGACCCGAATGGGGTACGAGCAGTACTTC. It is translated as CASSSTRMGYEQYF.

This clonotype came up many times. J is TRBJ2-7 and V is TRBV29-1; 9 positions agree with TRBD2. Germline values: CDR1 SQVTM, CDR2 ANQGSEA. The CDR3 has 14 amino acids. Germline trimming cut 6 bases from V and 6 bases from J; bases unmatched to any gene: 12. The CDR3, as DNA: TGCAGCGTGGCTTTAGCGGGAGTTTCTAGCGAGCAGTACTTC. Its protein product is CSVALAGVSSEQYF.

This clonotype occurred a few times. Here the CDR3 reads CATSREGESTYTDTQYF. The CDR3 region has the DNA TGTGCCACCAGCAGAGAGGGGGAGTCGACCTACACAGATACGCAGTATTTT. The chain combines TRBV15 with TRBJ2-3, with D possibly called TRBD1 or TRBD2 (5 bases each). The CDR3 extends over 17 amino acids. Trimming cost V 0 bases and J 2 bases, with 15 bases left between them. Germline loops: CDR1 LNHNV, CDR2 YYDKDF (reference sequence).

The chain recombines TRBV5-1 with TRBJ1-4; 11 bases map to TRBD1. The germline CDR1 and CDR2 sequences are SGHRS and YFSETQ. With 5 bases clipped from V and 6 bases from J, the junction kept 6 bases outside the gene matches. The CDR3 runs 15 residues. The CDR3: CASRDPGQGDEKLFF. The DNA for the CDR3 is TGCGCCAGCAGAGATCCGGGACAGGGGGATGAAAAACTGTTTTTT.

The table lists this clonotype with many counts. This sequence joins TRBV11-2 and TRBJ2-7, with TRBD1 matching 7 bases. J was trimmed by 0 bases and V by 5 bases; bases with no gene match: 10. The CDR3 runs to 16 residues. The germline gives CDR1 SGHAT, CDR2 FQNNGV. DNA of the CDR3: TGTGCCAGCAGCCCCCCCTTGGGACAGAGCTCCTACGAGCAGTACTTC. It encodes CASSPPLGQSSYEQYF.

The V call is TRBV3-1, the J call TRBJ1-6; tentative D call: TRBD1 (5 bases). In germline, CDR1 is LGHDT, CDR2 YNNKEL (reference sequence). CDR3 length: 15 residues. Trimming removed 3 bases at V and 5 bases at J, with 11 bases between. CDR3 loop: CASSHRGVDNSPLHF. Here the CDR3 DNA reads TGTGCCAGCAGCCATAGAGGGGTGGATAATTCACCCCTCCACTTT.